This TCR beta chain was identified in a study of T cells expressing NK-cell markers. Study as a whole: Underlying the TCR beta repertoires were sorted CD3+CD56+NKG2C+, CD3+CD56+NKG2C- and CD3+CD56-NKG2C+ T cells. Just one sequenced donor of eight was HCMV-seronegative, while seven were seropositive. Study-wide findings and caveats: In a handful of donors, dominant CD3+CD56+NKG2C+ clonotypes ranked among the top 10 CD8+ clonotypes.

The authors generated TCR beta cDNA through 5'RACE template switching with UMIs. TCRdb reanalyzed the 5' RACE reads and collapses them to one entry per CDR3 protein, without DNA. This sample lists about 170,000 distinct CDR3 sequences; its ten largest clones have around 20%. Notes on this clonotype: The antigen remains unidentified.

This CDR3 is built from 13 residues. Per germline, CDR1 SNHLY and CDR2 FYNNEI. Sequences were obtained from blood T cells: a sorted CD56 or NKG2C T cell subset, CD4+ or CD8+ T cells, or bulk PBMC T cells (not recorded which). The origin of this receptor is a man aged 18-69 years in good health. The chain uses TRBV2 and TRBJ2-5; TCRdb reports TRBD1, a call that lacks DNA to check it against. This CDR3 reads CATDRVLGETQYF.